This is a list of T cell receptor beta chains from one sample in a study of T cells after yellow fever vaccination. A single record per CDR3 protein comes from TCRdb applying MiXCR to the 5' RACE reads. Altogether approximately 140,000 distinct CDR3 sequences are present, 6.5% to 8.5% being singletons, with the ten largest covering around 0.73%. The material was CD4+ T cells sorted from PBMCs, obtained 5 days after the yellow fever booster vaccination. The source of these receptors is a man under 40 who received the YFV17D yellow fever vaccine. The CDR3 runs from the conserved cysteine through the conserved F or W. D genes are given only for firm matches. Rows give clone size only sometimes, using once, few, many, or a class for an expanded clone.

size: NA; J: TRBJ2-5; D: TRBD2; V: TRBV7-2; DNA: TGTGCCAGCAGCTTACAAGCGGGGTGGTGGGGGACCCAGTACTTC; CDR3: CASSLQAGWWGTQYF
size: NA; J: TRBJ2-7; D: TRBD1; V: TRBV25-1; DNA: TGTGCCACCTCCGGGACAGGGACATCCTACGAGCAGTACTTC; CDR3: CATSGTGTSYEQYF
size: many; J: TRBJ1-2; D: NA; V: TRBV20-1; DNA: TGCAGTGCTAGAGAGGTAGACAGGACGACCGGCTACACCTTC; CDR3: CSAREVDRTTGYTF
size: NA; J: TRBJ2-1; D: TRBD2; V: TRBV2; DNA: TGTGCCAGCAGGGGGGCGGGAGGGCCTCGGCAGTTCTTC; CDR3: CASRGAGGPRQFF
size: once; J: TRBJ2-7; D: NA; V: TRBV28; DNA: TGTGCCAGCAGTTTATGGACGGCCGCCGAAGACTACGAGCAGTACTTC; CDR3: CASSLWTAAEDYEQYF
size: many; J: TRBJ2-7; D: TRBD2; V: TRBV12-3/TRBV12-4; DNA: TGTGCCAGCAGTTTAGCGCAAAGCGGGAGACCGTACGAGCAGTACTTC; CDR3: CASSLAQSGRPYEQYF
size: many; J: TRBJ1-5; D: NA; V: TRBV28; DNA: TGTGCTACCAATCATCAGCCCCAGCATTTT; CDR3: CATNHQPQHF
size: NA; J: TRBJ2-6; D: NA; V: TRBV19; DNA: TGTGCCAGTAGTGCCTGGGACTCTGGGGCCAACGTCCTGACTTTC; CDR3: CASSAWDSGANVLTF
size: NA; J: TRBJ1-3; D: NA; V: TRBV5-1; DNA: TGCGCCAGCAGCTTGGGGGGAGCCTCTGGAAACACCATATATTTT; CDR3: CASSLGGASGNTIYF
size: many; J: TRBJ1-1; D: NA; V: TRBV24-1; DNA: TGTGCCACCTTTCCTTTGGGAGGTAACACTGAAGCTTTCTTT; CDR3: CATFPLGGNTEAFF
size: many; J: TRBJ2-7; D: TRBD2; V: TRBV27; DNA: TGTGCCAGCAGTGCCATGGGGACTATTGACTACGAGCAGTACTTC; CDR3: CASSAMGTIDYEQYF
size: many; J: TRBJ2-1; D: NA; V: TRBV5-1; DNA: TGCGCCAGCAGCTTGGCGGGGATCGGGTACAATGAGCAGTTCTTC; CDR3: CASSLAGIGYNEQFF
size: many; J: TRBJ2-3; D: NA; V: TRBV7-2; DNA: TGTGCCAGCAGCTTAGCTGGGCTTAGCACAGATACGCAGTATTTT; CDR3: CASSLAGLSTDTQYF
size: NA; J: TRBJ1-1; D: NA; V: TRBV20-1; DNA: TGCAGTGCCCCATTTTTTGCTGAAGCTTTCTTT; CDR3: CSAPFFAEAFF
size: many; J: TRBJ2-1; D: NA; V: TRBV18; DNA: TGTGCCAGCTCCCCCAGGGGAGTCAACAATGAGCAGTTCTTC; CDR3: CASSPRGVNNEQFF
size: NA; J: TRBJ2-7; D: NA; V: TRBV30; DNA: TGTGCCTGGAGTAGGGGTCTCCAGGGGCTAAGCGGAAGCTCCTACGAGCAGTACTTC; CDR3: CAWSRGLQGLSGSSYEQYF
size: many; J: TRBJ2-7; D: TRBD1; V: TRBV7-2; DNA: TGTGCCAGCAGCTTAGTTGCAGGGGGCTCCTACGAGCAGTACTTC; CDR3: CASSLVAGGSYEQYF
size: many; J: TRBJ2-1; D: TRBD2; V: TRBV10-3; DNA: TGTGCCATCAGTGGCGGCGGGAGGTCACCTTCTGACGGTGGAAGAGAGCAGTTCTTC; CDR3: CAISGGGRSPSDGGREQFF
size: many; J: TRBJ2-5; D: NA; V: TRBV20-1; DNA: TGCAGTGTACTAGTCGGAGAGACCCAGTACTTC; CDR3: CSVLVGETQYF
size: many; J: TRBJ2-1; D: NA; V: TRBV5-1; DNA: TGCGCCAGCAGTCACAGGAATGAGCAGTTCTTC; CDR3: CASSHRNEQFF
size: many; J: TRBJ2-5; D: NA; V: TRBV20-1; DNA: TGCAGTACACACGGGACCCTCGGGACCCAGTACTTC; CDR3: CSTHGTLGTQYF
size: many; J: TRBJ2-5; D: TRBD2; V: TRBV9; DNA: TGTGCCAGCAGCCAGGGACTAGCTTTAGGGACCCAGTACTTC; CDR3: CASSQGLALGTQYF
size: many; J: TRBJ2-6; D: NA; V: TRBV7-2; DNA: TGTGCCAGCAGCTCAGGGACTGGGGCCAACGTCCTGACTTTC; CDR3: CASSSGTGANVLTF
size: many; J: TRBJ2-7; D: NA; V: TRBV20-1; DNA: TGCAGTGCTAGGGTTTCCGGGATGTCCTACGAGCAGTACTTC; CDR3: CSARVSGMSYEQYF
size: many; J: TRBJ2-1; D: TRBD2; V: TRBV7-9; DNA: TGTGCCAGCAGTGAGAAACGACTAGCCGGGCCCAATGAGCAGTTCTTC; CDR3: CASSEKRLAGPNEQFF
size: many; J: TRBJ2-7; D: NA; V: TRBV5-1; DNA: TGCGCCAGCAGCCGTTTAGACAGGCCCTACGAGCAGTACTTC; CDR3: CASSRLDRPYEQYF
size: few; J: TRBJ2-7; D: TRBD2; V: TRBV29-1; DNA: TGCAGCGCCGGGACTACCAACTACGAGCAGTACTTC; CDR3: CSAGTTNYEQYF
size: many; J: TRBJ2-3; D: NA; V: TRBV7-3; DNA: TGTGCCAGCAGCTTATCAGGGGCAGATACGCAGTATTTT; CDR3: CASSLSGADTQYF
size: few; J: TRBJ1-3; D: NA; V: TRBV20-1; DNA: TGCAGTGCACACAGCGGATCCTCTGGAAACACCATATATTTT; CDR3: CSAHSGSSGNTIYF
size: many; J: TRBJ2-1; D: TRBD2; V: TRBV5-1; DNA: TGCGCCAGCAGCTTGGCCGGGACTAGCGAGCAGTTCTTC; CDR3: CASSLAGTSEQFF
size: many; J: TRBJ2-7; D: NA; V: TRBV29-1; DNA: TGCAGCGTGACGACCTATTACTCCTACGAGCAGTACTTC; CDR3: CSVTTYYSYEQYF
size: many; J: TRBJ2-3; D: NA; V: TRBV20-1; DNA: TGCAGTGCCCTAGAGTTGCAGGGAGATACGCAGTATTTT; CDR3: CSALELQGDTQYF
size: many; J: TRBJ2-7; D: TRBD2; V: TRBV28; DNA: TGTGCCAGCACCCCTGGGGTAGCGGGAGTCCCCTACGAGCAGTACTTC; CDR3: CASTPGVAGVPYEQYF
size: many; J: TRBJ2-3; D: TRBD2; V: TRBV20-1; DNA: TGCAGTGCTAGAGAAGGACTAGCGGAGAGCACAGATACGCAGTATTTT; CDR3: CSAREGLAESTDTQYF
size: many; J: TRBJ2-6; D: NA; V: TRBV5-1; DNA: TGCGCCAGCAGCGGGGGACGGAGCAACGTCCTGACTTTC; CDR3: CASSGGRSNVLTF
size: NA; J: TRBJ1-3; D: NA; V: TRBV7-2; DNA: TGTGCCAGCAGCTTAGATGGTAGTGGAAACACCATATATTTT; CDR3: CASSLDGSGNTIYF
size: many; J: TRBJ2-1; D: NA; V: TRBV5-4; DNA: TGTGCCAGCAGCCCCTCGGCCTGGGAGGACAATGAGCAGTTCTTC; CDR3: CASSPSAWEDNEQFF
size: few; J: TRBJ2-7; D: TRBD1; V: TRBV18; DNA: TGTGCCAGCTCACCACCGGGACAGGGCCTTTGGGAGCAGTACTTC; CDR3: CASSPPGQGLWEQYF
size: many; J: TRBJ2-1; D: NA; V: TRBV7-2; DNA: TGTGCCAGCAGCACCAGCGTAAGCTCCTACAATGAGCAGTTCTTC; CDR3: CASSTSVSSYNEQFF
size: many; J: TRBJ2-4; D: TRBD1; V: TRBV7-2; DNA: TGTGCCAGCAGGATAGTAGGGGGGACAGGACCGGGCATTCAGTACTTC; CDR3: CASRIVGGTGPGIQYF
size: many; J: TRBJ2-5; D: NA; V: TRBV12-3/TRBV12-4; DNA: TGTGCCAGCGGAAGAGAGACCCAGTACTTC; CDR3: CASGRETQYF
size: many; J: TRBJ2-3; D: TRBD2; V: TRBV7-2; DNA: TGTGCCAGCAGCTTAGCGCTTCTAGCGGGAGCTAGCACAGATACGCAGTATTTT; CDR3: CASSLALLAGASTDTQYF
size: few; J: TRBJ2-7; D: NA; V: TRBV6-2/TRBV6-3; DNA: TGTGCCACCGGGACCTCACAGGGTTGGTCGCAGTACTTC; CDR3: CATGTSQGWSQYF
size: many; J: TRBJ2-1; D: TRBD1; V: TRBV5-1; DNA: TGCGCCAGCAGCTTTTTAGGGGGCCGAGGTGAGCAGTTCTTC; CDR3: CASSFLGGRGEQFF
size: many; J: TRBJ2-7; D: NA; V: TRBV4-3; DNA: TGCGCCAGCAGCCAACACACACCAGGCGAGCAGTACTTC; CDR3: CASSQHTPGEQYF
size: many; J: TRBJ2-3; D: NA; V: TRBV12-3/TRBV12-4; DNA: TGTGCCAGCAGTTTAGAAGGTTCGCAGTATTTT; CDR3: CASSLEGSQYF
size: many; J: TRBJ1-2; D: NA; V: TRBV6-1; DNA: TGTGCCAGCACGAAAAGGAGTCACTATGGCTACACCTTC; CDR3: CASTKRSHYGYTF
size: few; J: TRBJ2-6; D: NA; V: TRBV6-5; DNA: TGTGCCAGCAGTTACGTGGCTAGGGTAGGGTCTGGGGCCAACGTCCTGACTTTC; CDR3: CASSYVARVGSGANVLTF
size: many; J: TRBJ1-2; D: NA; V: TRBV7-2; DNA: TGTGCCAGCAGCCCCCAATTACAGGGAAGGGCAATCGGCTACACCTTC; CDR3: CASSPQLQGRAIGYTF
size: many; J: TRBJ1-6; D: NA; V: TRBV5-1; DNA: TGCGCCAGCAGCTTGGAAAGGACAGTCAATTCACCCCTCCACTTT; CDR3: CASSLERTVNSPLHF
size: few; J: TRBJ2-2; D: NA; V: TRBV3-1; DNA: TGTGCCAGCAGCCAAGATCCGGGGGACCTCTACACCGGGGAGCTGTTTTTT; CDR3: CASSQDPGDLYTGELFF
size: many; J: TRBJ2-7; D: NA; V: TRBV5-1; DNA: TGCGCCAGCAGGGGCAGGGCAACCTACGAGCAGTACTTC; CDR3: CASRGRATYEQYF